Listed here are 18 T cell receptor beta chains from one sample, sequenced in a study of cytomegalovirus exposure and HLA in healthy donors. The PCR made use of 60 Vbeta and 13 Jbeta primers. Assay used: immunoSEQ multiplex PCR; TCRdb lists only in-frame clones, some missing. Among roughly 130,000 clones listed, approximately 80% were seen once. Sequencing input: PBMCs. Source of these receptors: a male donor in good health and CMV-seronegative.

The CDR3 loop is CASSKDRGSYGYTF. The DNA of the CDR3 is TGTGCCAGCAGTAAGGACAGGGGCAGTTATGGCTACACCTTC. This rearrangement joins TRBV6-5 to TRBJ1-2; 9 bases fit TRBD1. The germline V gene has CDR1 MNHEY and CDR2 SVGAGI. V shed 5 bases and J 5 bases; nucleotides not matched to a gene: 6. This CDR3 spans 14 amino acids.

J is TRBJ2-3 and V is TRBV4-1; TRBD2 matches at 9 bases. V lost 1 base, J lost 2 bases, and 7 bases stayed unmatched. Germline assignment: CDR1 MGHRA and CDR2 YSYEKL. This CDR3 region has 17 residues. CDR3 region: CASSQVGLAGFTDTQYF. The CDR3, as DNA: TGCGCCAGCAGCCAAGTAGGTCTAGCGGGGTTCACAGATACGCAGTATTTT.

The chain carries TRBV11-3 and TRBJ1-2, with 9 bases matching TRBD1. Germline V gene data show CDR1 as SGHNT and CDR2 as YENEEA. V lost 5 bases to trimming and J lost 4 bases; unmatched junction nucleotides: 14. The CDR3 covers 17 residues. CDR3 DNA sequence: TGTGCCAGCAGCCCCTTCAGACAGGGGGTTATTGGCTATGGCTACACCTTC. The encoded protein is CASSPFRQGVIGYGYTF.

The V gene is TRBV10-2, the J gene TRBJ2-5, with 9 bases fitting TRBD1. The CDR3 totals 15 residues. CDR1 and CDR2 from the germline V gene are WSHSY and SAAADI. V was pared by 10 bases and J by 1 base, with 10 bases of the junction left unmatched. The CDR3 is CATRRYRGPQETQYF. DNA for the CDR3: TGCGCCACTCGCCGGTACAGGGGGCCCCAAGAGACCCAGTACTTC.

The chain combines TRBV4-3 with TRBJ1-3; the D is unclear. V was clipped by 1 base and J by 2 bases, with 9 bases between them. The length of the CDR3 is 15 residues. CDR1 and CDR2 from the germline V gene are LGHNA and YSLEER. In DNA form, the CDR3 reads TGCGCCAGCAGCCAAGCTGGAGGGCCTGGAAACACCATATATTTT. Translated, it gives CASSQAGGPGNTIYF.

V usage is TRBV2 and J usage is TRBJ1-1, with D tentatively TRBD1 (6 bases). Germline CDR1 and CDR2: SNHLY and FYNNEI. CDR3 length: 15 residues. Trimming stripped 6 bases from V and 0 bases from J, with 14 bases between. This chain's CDR3 is CASRDPGHMNTEAFF. The CDR3 DNA reads TGTGCCAGCAGGGACCCGGGACACATGAACACTGAAGCTTTCTTT. Filled out from reference TRBV2 and TRBJ1-1, the complete variable domain reads EPEVTQTPSHQVTQMGQEVILRCVPISNHLYFYWYRQILGQKVEFLVSFYNNEISEKSEIFDDQFSVERPDGSNFTLKIRSTKLEDSAMYFCASRDPGHMNTEAFFGQGTRLTVV.

The gene calls are TRBV7-6 and TRBJ1-4, with TRBD1 identical over 11 bases. CDR1 and CDR2 (germline): SGHVS, FNYEAQ. V shed 6 bases, J shed 7 bases, and the junction held 4 bases outside the gene matches. CDR3 length: 14 amino acids. The CDR3 loop is CASRKGQGGEKLFF. For the CDR3, the DNA is TGTGCCAGCAGAAAGGGACAGGGGGGTGAAAAACTGTTTTTT.

The V call is TRBV11-2, the J call TRBJ2-6, with a weak D call TRBD1 (5 bases). The CDR3 is made up of 19 amino acids. V gave up 2 bases and J gave up 1 base, with 18 bases separating them. Germline lookup yields CDR1 SGHAT and CDR2 FQNNGV. The CDR3 region has the DNA TGTGCCAGCAGCTTACCAGGTGCTTTGGCAGGGTCTGGGGCCAACGTCCTGACTTTC. This gives the protein CASSLPGALAGSGANVLTF.

The chain combines TRBV29-1 with TRBJ1-2; the D is unclear. Looked up from germline, CDR1 is SQVTM and CDR2 is ANQGSEA. The CDR3 is made up of 12 amino acids. Trimming removed 4 bases at V and 6 bases at J, with 12 bases between. CDR3 loop: CSVVRAEDGYTF. The CDR3, as DNA: TGCAGCGTTGTGAGGGCTGAAGATGGCTACACCTTC.

The chain combines TRBV5-1 with TRBJ2-7; D may be TRBD2 (7 bases). Per the germline V gene, CDR1 is SGHRS and CDR2 is YFSETQ. V gave up 3 bases and J gave up 5 bases, with 18 bases separating them. This CDR3 spans 15 amino acids. The CDR3 nucleotides are TGCGCCAGCAGCTCGGGTCGGGGGGCGAAGAACGAGCAGTACTTC. It codes for CASSSGRGAKNEQYF.

This chain links TRBV7-8 with TRBJ1-2; possibly TRBD1 for D (5 bases). The CDR3 has 13 residues. In germline, CDR1 is SGHVS, CDR2 FQNEAQ. V lost 10 bases and J lost 2, with 14 bases in between. CDR3 nucleotide sequence: TGTGCCACCCAGCCGGGACTGAACTATGGCTACACCTTC. It codes for CATQPGLNYGYTF.

This clone was seen a single time. The chain is built from TRBV13 and TRBJ2-7, with 8 bases fitting TRBD1. J lost 1 base, V lost 4 bases, and 3 bases had no gene match. Germline values: CDR1 PRHDT, CDR2 FYEKMQ (reference sequence). The CDR3 consists of 14 residues. DNA of the CDR3: TGTGCCAGCAGCTCCAGACAGGGGTCCTACGAGCAGTACTTC. Its translation is CASSSRQGSYEQYF.

This chain connects TRBV4-2 to TRBJ1-2; TRBD1 aligns across 8 bases. The CDR3 totals 18 residues. Germline V lookup: CDR1 LGHNA, CDR2 YNFKEQ. V was clipped by 1 base and J by 7 bases; unmatched bases: 17. The CDR3 sequence: CASSQGPTGELGKAGYTF. CDR3 sequence (DNA): TGTGCCAGCAGCCAAGGTCCGACAGGGGAATTGGGAAAAGCTGGCTACACCTTC.

This chain links TRBV5-1 with TRBJ2-3, with 11 bases fitting TRBD2. The junction had 15 bases not matched to a gene; V was cut back by 7 bases and J by 2 bases. The CDR3 totals 18 residues. The germline gives CDR1 SGHRS, CDR2 YFSETQ. CDR3 bases: TGCGCCAGCGCCATAGGGCTAGCGGGAGGCCCTCTCACAGATACGCAGTATTTT. Translated: CASAIGLAGGPLTDTQYF.

The chain couples TRBV12-5 to TRBJ1-2; perhaps TRBD1 as D (5 bases). The CDR3 is made up of 14 amino acids. Germline assignment: CDR1 LGHNT and CDR2 FRNRAP. Trimming pared 1 base from V and 5 bases from J, leaving 11 bases between. DNA for the CDR3: TGTGCTAGTGGTTTGGGGACAAGTCAATATGGCTACACCTTC. Residues: CASGLGTSQYGYTF. The entire variable domain, with the rest obtained from reference TRBV12-5 and TRBJ1-2, is as follows: DARVTQTPRHKVTEMGQEVTMRCQPILGHNTVFWYRQTMMQGLELLAYFRNRAPLDDSGMPKDRFSAEMPDATLATLKIQPSEPRDSAVYFCASGLGTSQYGYTFGSGTRLTVV.

The chain employs TRBV28 and TRBJ1-6; possible D gene TRBD1, 6 bases. The CDR3 is made up of 14 amino acids. V lost 3 bases, J lost 5 bases, and 8 bases lay in between. Germline CDR1 and CDR2: MDHEN and SYDVKM. The CDR3 here is CASSFAGDNSPLHF. CDR3 coding DNA: TGTGCCAGCAGTTTCGCAGGGGATAATTCACCCCTCCACTTT.

This chain joins TRBV5-3 and TRBJ1-6, with D tentatively TRBD1 (5 bases). TRBV5-3 is an ORF; its function is uncertain. The CDR3 has 15 residues. V lost 5 bases, J lost 4 bases, and 13 bases lay in between. Here the CDR3 reads CARSGPGVYNSPLHF. The CDR3, as DNA: TGTGCCAGAAGTGGCCCGGGGGTATATAATTCACCCCTCCACTTT.

This clone appeared a single time. The chain is built from TRBV6-5 and TRBJ2-5; 7 nucleotides match TRBD1. Germline CDR1 is MNHEY and CDR2 is SVGAGI. Trimming cost V 4 bases and J 2 bases; bases outside gene matches: 10. CDR3 length: 16 residues. In DNA, the CDR3 is TGTGCCAGCAGTTCGTCAAAGGGGGCCCGACAAGAGACCCAGTACTTC. Translated, it gives CASSSSKGARQETQYF.